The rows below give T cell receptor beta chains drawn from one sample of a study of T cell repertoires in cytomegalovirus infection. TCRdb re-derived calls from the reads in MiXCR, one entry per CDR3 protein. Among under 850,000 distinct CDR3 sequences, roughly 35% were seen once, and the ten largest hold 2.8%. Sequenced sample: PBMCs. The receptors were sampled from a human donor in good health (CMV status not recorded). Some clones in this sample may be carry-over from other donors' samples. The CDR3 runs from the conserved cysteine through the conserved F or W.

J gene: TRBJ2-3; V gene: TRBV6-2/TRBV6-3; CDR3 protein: CASRRFGLVGADTQYF
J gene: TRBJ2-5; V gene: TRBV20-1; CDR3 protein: CSAPSSSRETQYF
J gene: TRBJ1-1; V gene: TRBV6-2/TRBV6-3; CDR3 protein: CASGAGQGARKRTEAFF
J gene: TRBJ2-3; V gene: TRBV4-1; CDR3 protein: CASSQDPRDTQYF
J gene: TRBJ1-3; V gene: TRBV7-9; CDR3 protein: CASSWGQGTHRFSGNTIYF
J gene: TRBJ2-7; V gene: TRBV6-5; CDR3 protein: CASSLKSTRVAGLVWGYEQYF
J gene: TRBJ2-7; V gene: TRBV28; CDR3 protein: CASSSLYLYEQYF
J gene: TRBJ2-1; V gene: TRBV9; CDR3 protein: CASSPGAGGLYNEQFF
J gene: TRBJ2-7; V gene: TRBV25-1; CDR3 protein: CASSEFGGDSPYEQYF
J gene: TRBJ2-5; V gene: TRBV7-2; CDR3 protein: CASSLISNLEDTPYF
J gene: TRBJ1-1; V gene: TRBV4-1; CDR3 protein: CASSPLLGSTEAFF
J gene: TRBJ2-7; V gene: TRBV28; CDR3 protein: CASRNRVPYEQYF
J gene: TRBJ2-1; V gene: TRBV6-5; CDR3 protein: CASRSGLNNEQFF
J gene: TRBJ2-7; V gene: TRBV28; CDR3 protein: CASRPVLAVYEQYF
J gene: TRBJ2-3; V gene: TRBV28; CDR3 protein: CASRPPGQGGTQYF
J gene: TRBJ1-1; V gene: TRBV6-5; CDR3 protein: CASSYQQGANTEAFF
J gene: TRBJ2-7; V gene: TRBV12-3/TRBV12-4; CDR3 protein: CASRGRYPYYQYF
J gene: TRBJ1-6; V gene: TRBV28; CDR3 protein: CDSSRKGRINSPLHF
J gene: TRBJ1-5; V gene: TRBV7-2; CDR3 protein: CASSLGGGLNQPQHF
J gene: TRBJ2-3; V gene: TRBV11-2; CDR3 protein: CASSLEPGVDTQYF
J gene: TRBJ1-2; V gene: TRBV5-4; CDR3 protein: CASSSGTETGYTF
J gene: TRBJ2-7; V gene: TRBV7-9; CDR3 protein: CASSDFRGEQYF
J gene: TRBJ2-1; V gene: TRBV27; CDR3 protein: CASSPLGTSGNNEQFF
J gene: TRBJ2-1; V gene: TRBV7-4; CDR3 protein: CASSLGVGQGTNEQFF
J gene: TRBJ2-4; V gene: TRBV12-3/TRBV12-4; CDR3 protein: CASSTGTGRKSIQYF
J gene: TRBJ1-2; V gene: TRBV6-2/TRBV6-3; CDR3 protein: CASSYQQSYGYTF
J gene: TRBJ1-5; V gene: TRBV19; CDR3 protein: CASTSGGQLHQPQHF
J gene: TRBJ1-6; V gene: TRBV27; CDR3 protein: CASSLTGAYNSPLHF
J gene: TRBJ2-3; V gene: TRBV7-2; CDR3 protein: CASSQLAGGAQYF
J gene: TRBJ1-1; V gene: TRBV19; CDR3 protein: CASSMSQIKNTEAFF
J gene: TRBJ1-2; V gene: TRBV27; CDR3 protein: CASSLRRGGDGYTF
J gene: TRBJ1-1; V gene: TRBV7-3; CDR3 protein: CASSLTEGGSEAFF
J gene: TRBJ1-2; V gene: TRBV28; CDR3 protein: CASGKGRDYGYTF
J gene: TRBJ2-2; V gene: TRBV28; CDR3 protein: CASTPASAGTGELFF
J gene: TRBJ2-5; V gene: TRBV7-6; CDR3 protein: CASSLGPESGETQYF
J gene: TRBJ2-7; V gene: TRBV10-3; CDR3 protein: CAIRGARTGGSYEQYF
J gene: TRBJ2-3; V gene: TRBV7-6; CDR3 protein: CASSPPDRAGADTQYF
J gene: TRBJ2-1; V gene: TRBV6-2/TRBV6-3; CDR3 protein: CASSYRENREQFF
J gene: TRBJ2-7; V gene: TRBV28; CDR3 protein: CASRTGTTSHEQYF
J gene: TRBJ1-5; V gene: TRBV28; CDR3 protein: CASSLWMTAGNQPQHF
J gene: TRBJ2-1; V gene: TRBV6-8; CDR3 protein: CASTDGTYNEQFF
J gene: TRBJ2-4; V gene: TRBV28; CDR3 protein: CASSLAGGIQYF
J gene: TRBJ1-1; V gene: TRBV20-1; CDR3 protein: CSAREGAGTEAFF
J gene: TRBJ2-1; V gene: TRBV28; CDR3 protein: CASSGSRGSYNEQFF
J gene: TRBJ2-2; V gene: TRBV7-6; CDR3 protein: CASIDGEGELFF
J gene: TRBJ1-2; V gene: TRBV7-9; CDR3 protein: CASSFQEGAGGYTF
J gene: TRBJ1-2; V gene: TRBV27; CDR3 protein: CASSLFPPDTEYGYTF
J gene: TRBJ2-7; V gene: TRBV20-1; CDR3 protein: CSAREGGLLYEQYF
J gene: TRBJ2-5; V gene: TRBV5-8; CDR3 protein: CASSLWRTDEKKETQYF
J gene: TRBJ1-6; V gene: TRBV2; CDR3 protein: CASRPPGQERSPLHF
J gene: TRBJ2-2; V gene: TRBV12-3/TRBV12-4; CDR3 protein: CASSLAGLLNTGELFF
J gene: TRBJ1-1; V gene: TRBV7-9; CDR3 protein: CASSLNWGGPIKNTEAFF
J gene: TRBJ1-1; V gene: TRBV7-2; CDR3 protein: CASSLEGKTTTEAFF
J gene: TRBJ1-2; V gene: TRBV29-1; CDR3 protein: CSVVTTQGVRNTF